This T cell receptor (beta chain) is drawn from a study of regulatory T cells in long-lasting Graves disease. Turning to this clonotype: Its target is unknown. A much larger clone sits a single nucleotide away, making a read error possible.

Construction of the TCR beta libraries employed iRepertoire HTBI primers in conjunction with Arm-PCR of CDR3 regions. TCRdb passed the multiplex PCR reads through MiXCR, listing each CDR3 protein once. The repertoire holds about 330,000 distinct CDR3 sequences, with around 15% as singletons. Indicated time point: newly diagnosed GD, antithyroid drugs for less than 3 months. Preparation of the TCR library used RNA extracted from PBMCs. General study findings and limits: Patients with persistent Graves' had lower TCR diversity than newly diagnosed patients.

Looked up from germline, CDR1 is SEHNR and CDR2 is FQNEAQ (reference sequence). The CDR3 has 12 amino acids. The same data also went into a second study, on T cells in Graves' hyperthyroidism and ophthalmopathy. That study reports: Every diagnosis used clinical symptoms, serum thyroxine and TRAb, thyroid ultrasound and orbital computed tomography.

Sequences were derived from peripheral blood mononuclear cells (PBMCs), sampled at new diagnosis, from a patient treated with antithyroid drugs. This TCR derives from a woman aged 18 to 35 with Graves disease. The V and J genes are TRBV7-9 and TRBJ2-6; D remains unclear. CDR3 in DNA: TGTGCCAGCAGCTCTGGGACCAACGTCCTGACTTTC. It is translated as CASSSGTNVLTF. Supplemented by reference TRBV7-9 and TRBJ2-6, the full variable domain reads DTGVSQNPRHKITKRGQNVTFRCDPISEHNRLYWYRQTLGQGPEFLTYFQNEAQLEKSRLLSDRFSAERPKGSFSTLEIQRTEQGDSAMYLCASSSGTNVLTFGAGSRLTVL.